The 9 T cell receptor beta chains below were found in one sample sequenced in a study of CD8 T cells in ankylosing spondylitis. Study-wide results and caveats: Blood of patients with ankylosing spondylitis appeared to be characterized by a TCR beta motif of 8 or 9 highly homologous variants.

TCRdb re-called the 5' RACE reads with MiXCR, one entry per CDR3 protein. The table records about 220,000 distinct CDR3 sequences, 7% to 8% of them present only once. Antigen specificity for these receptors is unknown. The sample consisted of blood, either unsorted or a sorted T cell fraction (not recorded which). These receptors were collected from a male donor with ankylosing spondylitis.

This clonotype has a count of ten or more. The CDR3, as DNA: TGTGCCAGCACCACGAGGCCCCTGAATTCACCCCTCCACTTT. Residues: CASTTRPLNSPLHF. This sequence joins TRBV6-1 and TRBJ1-6; the D is unclear. Trimming stripped 7 bases from V and 7 bases from J, with 14 bases between. The CDR3 consists of 14 residues. From germline, CDR1 is MNHNS and CDR2 SASEGT.

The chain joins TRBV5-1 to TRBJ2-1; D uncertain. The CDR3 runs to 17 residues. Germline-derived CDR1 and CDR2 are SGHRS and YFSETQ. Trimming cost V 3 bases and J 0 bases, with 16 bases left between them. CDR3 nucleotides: TGCGCCAGCAGCTCGGATGGCTTCCCTAGCTCCTACAATGAGCAGTTCTTC. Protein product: CASSSDGFPSSYNEQFF. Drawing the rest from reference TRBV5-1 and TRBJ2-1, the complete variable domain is KAGVTQTPRYLIKTRGQQVTLSCSPISGHRSVSWYQQTPGQGLQFLFEYFSETQRNKGNFPGRFSGRQFSNSRSEMNVSTLELGDSALYLCASSSDGFPSSYNEQFFGPGTRLTVL.

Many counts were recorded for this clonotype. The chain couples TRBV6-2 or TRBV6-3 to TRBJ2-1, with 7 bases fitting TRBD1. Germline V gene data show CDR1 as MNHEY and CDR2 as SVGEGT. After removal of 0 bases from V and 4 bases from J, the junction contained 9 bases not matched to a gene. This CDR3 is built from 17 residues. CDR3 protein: CASSYSLRGQWYNEQFF. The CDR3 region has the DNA TGTGCCAGCAGTTACTCATTGAGGGGACAGTGGTACAATGAGCAGTTCTTC.

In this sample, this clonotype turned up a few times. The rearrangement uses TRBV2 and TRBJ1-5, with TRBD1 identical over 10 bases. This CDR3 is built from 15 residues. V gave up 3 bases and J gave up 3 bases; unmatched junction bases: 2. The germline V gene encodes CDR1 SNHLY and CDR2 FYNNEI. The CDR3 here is CASSETGGNNQPQHF. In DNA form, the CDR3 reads TGTGCCAGCAGTGAGACAGGGGGCAACAATCAGCCCCAGCATTTT.

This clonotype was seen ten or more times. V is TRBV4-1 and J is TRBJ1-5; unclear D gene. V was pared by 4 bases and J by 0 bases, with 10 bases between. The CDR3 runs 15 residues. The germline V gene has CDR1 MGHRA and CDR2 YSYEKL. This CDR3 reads CASSPGGNSNQPQHF. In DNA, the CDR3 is TGCGCCAGCAGCCCGGGAGGGAATAGCAATCAGCCCCAGCATTTT.

The CDR3 sequence: CASSLGAAVSYEQYF. Written as DNA, the CDR3 is TGTGCCAGCAGCTTAGGCGCGGCGGTTTCCTACGAGCAGTACTTC. The chain joins TRBV13 to TRBJ2-7; D remains ambiguous. The CDR3 runs 15 residues. Trimming cost V 0 bases and J 1 base, with 10 bases left between them. CDR1 is PRHDT, CDR2 FYEKMQ, per germline (reference sequence).

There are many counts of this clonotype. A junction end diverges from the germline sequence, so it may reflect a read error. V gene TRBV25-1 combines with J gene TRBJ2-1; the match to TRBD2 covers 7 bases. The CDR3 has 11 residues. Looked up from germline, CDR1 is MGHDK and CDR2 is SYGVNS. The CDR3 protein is CGTGGSGEQFF. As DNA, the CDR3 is TGCGGGACGGGAGGTTCTGGTGAGCAGTTCTTC.

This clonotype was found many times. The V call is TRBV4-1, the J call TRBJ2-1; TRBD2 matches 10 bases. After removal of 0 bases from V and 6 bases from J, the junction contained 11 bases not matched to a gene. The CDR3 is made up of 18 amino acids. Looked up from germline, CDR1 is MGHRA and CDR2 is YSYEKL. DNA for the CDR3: TGCGCCAGCAGCCAAGAAATACCCCTAGCGGGGGTCTCCAATGAGCAGTTCTTC. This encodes CASSQEIPLAGVSNEQFF.

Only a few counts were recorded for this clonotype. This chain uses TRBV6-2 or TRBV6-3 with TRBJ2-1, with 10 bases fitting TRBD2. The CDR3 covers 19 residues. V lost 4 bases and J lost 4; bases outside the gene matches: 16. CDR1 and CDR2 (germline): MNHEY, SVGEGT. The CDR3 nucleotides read TGTGCCAGCAGTTTCGGAGGTCTAGCGGGAGATAGAATTTACAATGAGCAGTTCTTC. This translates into CASSFGGLAGDRIYNEQFF.